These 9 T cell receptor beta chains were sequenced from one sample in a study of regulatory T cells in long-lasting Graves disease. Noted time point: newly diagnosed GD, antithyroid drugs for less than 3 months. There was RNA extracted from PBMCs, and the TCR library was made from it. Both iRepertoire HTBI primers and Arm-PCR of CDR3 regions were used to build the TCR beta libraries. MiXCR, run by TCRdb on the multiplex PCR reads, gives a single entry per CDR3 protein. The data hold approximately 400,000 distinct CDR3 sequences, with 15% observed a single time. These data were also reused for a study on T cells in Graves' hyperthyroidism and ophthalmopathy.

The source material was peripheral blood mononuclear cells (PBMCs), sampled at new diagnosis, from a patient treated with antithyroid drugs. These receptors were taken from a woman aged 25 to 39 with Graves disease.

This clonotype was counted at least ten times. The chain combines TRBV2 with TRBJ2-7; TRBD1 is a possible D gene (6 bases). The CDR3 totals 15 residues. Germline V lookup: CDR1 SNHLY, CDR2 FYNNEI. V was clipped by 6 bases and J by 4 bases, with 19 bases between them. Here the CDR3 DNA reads TGTGCCAGCAGGGTGACAGGCAGCTTTAATTACGAGCAGTACTTC. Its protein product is CASRVTGSFNYEQYF.

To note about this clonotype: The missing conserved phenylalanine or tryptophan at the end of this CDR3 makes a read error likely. CDR3 nucleotides: TGTGCCATATGGACTAGCGGCTACAATGAGCAGTTCCTC. As protein: CAIWTSGYNEQFL. The chain recombines TRBV10-3 with TRBJ2-1; 10 bases fit TRBD2. CDR3 length: 13 amino acids. The V gene's germline CDR1 is ENHRY and CDR2 SYGVKD. Germline trimming cut 9 bases from V and 3 bases from J; bases unmatched to any gene: 2.

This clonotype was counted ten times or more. The CDR3 region is CASSLFGTQYF. CDR3 bases: TGTGCCAGCAGTTTATTTGGGACGCAGTATTTT. The chain links TRBV28 to TRBJ2-3; D unresolved. The germline V gene has CDR1 MDHEN and CDR2 SYDVKM. V lost 1 base and J lost 9, with 5 bases in between. This CDR3 has 11 residues.

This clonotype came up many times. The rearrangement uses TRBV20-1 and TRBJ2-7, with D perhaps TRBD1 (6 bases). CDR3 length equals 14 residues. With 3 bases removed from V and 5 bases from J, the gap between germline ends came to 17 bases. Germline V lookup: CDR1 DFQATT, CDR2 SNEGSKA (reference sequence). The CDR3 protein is CSASPDRTRHEQYF. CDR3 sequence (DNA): TGCAGTGCTAGCCCCGACAGGACTCGCCACGAGCAGTACTTC.

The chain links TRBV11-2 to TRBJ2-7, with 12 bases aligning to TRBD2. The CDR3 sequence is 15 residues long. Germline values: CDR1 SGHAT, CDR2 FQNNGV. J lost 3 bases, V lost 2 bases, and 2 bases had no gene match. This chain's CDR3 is CASSLLAGGHYEQYF. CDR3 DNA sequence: TGTGCCAGCAGCTTACTAGCGGGAGGGCACTACGAGCAGTACTTC.

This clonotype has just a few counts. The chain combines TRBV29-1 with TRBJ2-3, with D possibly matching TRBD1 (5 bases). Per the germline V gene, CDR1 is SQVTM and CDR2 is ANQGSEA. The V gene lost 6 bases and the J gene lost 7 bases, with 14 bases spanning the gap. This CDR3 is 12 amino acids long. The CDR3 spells CSVCPDRNTQYF. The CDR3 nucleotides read TGCAGCGTCTGCCCAGACAGAAATACGCAGTATTTT.

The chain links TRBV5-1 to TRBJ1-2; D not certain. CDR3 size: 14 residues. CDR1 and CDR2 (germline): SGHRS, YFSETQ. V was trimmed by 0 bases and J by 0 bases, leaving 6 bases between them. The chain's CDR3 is CASSLDSSNYGYTF. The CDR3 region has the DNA TGCGCCAGCAGCTTGGACAGTTCTAACTATGGCTACACCTTC.

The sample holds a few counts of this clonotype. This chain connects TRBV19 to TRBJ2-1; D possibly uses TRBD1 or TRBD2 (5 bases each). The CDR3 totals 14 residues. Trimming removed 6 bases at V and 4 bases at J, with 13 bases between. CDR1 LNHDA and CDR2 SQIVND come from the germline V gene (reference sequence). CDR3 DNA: TGTGCCAGTAGGGATGAGGGGTGGTACAATGAGCAGTTCTTC. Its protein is CASRDEGWYNEQFF.

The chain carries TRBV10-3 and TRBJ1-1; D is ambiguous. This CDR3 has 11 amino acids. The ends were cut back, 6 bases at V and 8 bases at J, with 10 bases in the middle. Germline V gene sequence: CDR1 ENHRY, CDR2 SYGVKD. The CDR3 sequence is CAIRQTEEAFF. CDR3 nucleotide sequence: TGTGCCATCAGACAAACAGAAGAAGCTTTCTTT.